Below, 14 T cell receptor beta chains from the same sample are listed, as sequenced in a study of shared clonotypes between healthy human individuals. Clones were sequenced by immunoSEQ multiplex PCR, and TCRdb holds only the in-frame ones, with some missing. The table shows around 2.3 million clones, with approximately 96% occurring only once. The sample comprised naive CD4+ T cells sorted from blood. As to subset: CD45RA+ positively selected. The receptor source for this set is a young man in good health.

The chain links TRBV18 to TRBJ2-4; TRBD2 matches at 8 bases. CDR3 size: 17 residues. The V segment lost 3 bases and the J segment 1 base; nucleotides outside the gene matches: 8. Germline V gene data show CDR1 as KGHSH and CDR2 as LQKENI. The CDR3, as DNA: TGTGCCAGCTCACCCCCTAGACTAGCGACGGCCAAAAACATTCAGTACTTC. Translating it yields CASSPPRLATAKNIQYF.

V and J are TRBV5-4 and TRBJ2-1; 7 positions agree with TRBD2. The V segment lost 4 bases and the J segment 1 base; nucleotides outside the gene matches: 8. Germline CDR1 and CDR2: SGHNT and YYREEE (reference sequence). CDR3 length: 16 amino acids. As DNA, the CDR3 is TGTGCCAGCAGCCGTGGACTAGGTATGTCCTACAATGAGCAGTTCTTC. Translated: CASSRGLGMSYNEQFF.

The chain employs TRBV6-4 and TRBJ1-6; 11 bases fit TRBD1. CDR3 length equals 15 residues. The trim removed 6 bases at V and 5 bases at J, leaving 3 bases unmatched. Germline CDR1 MRHNA, CDR2 SNTAGT. CDR3 nucleotide sequence: TGTGCCAGCAGCCCGGACAGGGGGCATAATTCACCCCTCCACTTT. It codes for CASSPDRGHNSPLHF.

V and J are TRBV18 and TRBJ1-3; D call uncertain. This CDR3 spans 14 amino acids. The V end lost 5 bases, the J end lost 4 bases, and 12 bases lay between the germline ends. Per germline, CDR1 KGHSH and CDR2 LQKENI. The CDR3 sequence: CASSAEVSGNTIYF. The CDR3 nucleotides read TGTGCCAGCTCAGCCGAAGTCTCCGGAAACACCATATATTTT.

This chain uses TRBV7-2 with TRBJ1-5, with D perhaps TRBD1 (5 bases). Germline CDR1 and CDR2: SGHTA and FQGNSA. V dropped 3 bases and J dropped 7 bases, with 7 bases sitting between them. The CDR3 has 12 amino acids. The chain's CDR3 is CASSFWGQPQHF. The CDR3 DNA sequence: TGTGCCAGCAGCTTCTGGGGCCAGCCCCAGCATTTT.

Turning to this clone: At the DNA level, this CDR3 is encoded by other sequences in the same sample as well. CDR3 DNA: TGTGCCAGCAGCTTTGGGACAGGGAGGACCGGGGAGCTGTTTTTT. Its protein is CASSFGTGRTGELFF. V gene TRBV5-6 combines with J gene TRBJ2-2; 9 bases map to TRBD1. CDR1 and CDR2 (germline): SGHDT, YYEEEE. Trimming cost V 2 bases and J 5 bases; bases outside gene matches: 4. The CDR3 consists of 15 residues.

V gene TRBV5-1 combines with J gene TRBJ2-5, with 7 positions matching TRBD1. The CDR3 is 16 residues long. Germline lookup yields CDR1 SGHRS and CDR2 YFSETQ. The V gene end was trimmed by 4 bases and the J gene end by 4 bases; junction bases not matched to a gene: 13. The DNA for the CDR3 is TGCGCCAGCAGCCCGCCCCTGACAGGGTGGGGAGAGACCCAGTACTTC. This gives the protein CASSPPLTGWGETQYF.

This chain links TRBV9 with TRBJ2-1; D not resolved. The CDR3 loop spans 12 amino acids. V was clipped by 2 bases and J by 13 bases, with 13 bases between them. Germline CDR1 reads SGDLS; CDR2 reads YYNGEE. Here the CDR3 reads CASSVDFQVQFF. CDR3 sequence (DNA): TGTGCCAGCAGCGTGGATTTCCAGGTACAGTTCTTC.

This clone was detected only once. V usage is TRBV5-4 and J usage is TRBJ1-2; 8 bases align to TRBD1. Trimming at V came to 6 bases and at J to 4 bases, leaving 8 bases not matched to a gene. Germline V gene data show CDR1 as SGHNT and CDR2 as YYREEE (reference sequence). This CDR3 has 14 residues. CDR3 protein: CASTKDRVFYGYTF. CDR3 coding DNA: TGTGCCAGCACCAAGGACAGGGTATTCTATGGCTACACCTTC.

This clone was seen more than once but under ten times. The chain joins TRBV7-2 to TRBJ2-7; TRBD2 agrees at 8 bases. The CDR3 totals 15 residues. Trimming cost V 3 bases and J 6 bases; bases outside gene matches: 10. Per germline, CDR1 SGHTA and CDR2 FQGNSA. The CDR3 nucleotides read TGTGCCAGCAGCTTCAAGACTTCTAGCGGGTCCGAGCAGTACTTC. It specifies CASSFKTSSGSEQYF.

The V and J genes are TRBV30 and TRBJ1-5; 7 positions agree with TRBD1. The V gene end was trimmed by 2 bases and the J gene end by 3 bases; junction bases not matched to a gene: 4. Germline V gene data show CDR1 as GTSNPN and CDR2 as SVGIG (reference sequence). The CDR3 runs 14 residues. This CDR3 is CAWSPGTDNQPQHF. The CDR3 DNA sequence: TGTGCCTGGAGTCCGGGGACAGACAATCAGCCCCAGCATTTT.

The chain links TRBV5-6 to TRBJ2-7; 9 nucleotides line up with TRBD1. CDR3 length equals 17 residues. Trimming took 7 bases from V and 1 from J; bases not matched to a gene: 15. The germline gives CDR1 SGHDT, CDR2 YYEEEE. The CDR3 coding sequence is TGTGCCAGCGCTGGGGGACCGGGACAGGGAAGGTCCTACGAGCAGTACTTC. Translation gives CASAGGPGQGRSYEQYF.

V is TRBV9 and J is TRBJ1-4, with 9 bases that match TRBD1. V dropped 4 bases and J dropped 7; count of bases not matched to a gene: 17. There are 18 residues in the CDR3. CDR1 and CDR2 (germline): SGDLS, YYNGEE. CDR3 in DNA: TGTGCCAGCAGCCCCAGCCTGGACAGGGGAGACAATATTGAAAAACTGTTTTTT. Protein: CASSPSLDRGDNIEKLFF.

J is TRBJ2-5 and V is TRBV7-2; perhaps TRBD1 as D (6 bases). V gave up 2 bases and J gave up 2 bases, with 18 bases separating them. The CDR3 loop spans 17 amino acids. Germline V CDR1 and CDR2: SGHTA, FQGNSA. CDR3 in amino acids: CASSLSFPGQTQETQYF. CDR3 DNA sequence: TGTGCCAGCAGCTTATCATTCCCCGGACAGACACAAGAGACCCAGTACTTC.